This TCR beta chain was captured by sequencing in a study of regulatory T cells in long-lasting Graves disease. This clonotype was observed a few times. Described time point: newly diagnosed GD, antithyroid drugs for less than 3 months. RNA from PBMCs was the source of the TCR library. In each case, Graves' disease was diagnosed per American Thyroid Association guidelines. According to the study, TCR beta libraries were built with iRepertoire HTBI primers and CDR3-region Arm-PCR. TCRdb recomputed calls from the multiplex PCR reads with MiXCR, one row per CDR3 protein. The sample includes just over 600,000 distinct CDR3 sequences, under 20% of them seen just once. Another study also made use of these data, one on T cells in Graves' hyperthyroidism and ophthalmopathy. That report adds: Disease duration under 2 months; hyperthyroidism patients were aged 18 to 65.

The sequencing here drew on peripheral blood mononuclear cells (PBMCs), taken at new diagnosis, from a patient treated with antithyroid drugs. The sequence derives from a woman younger than 45 with Graves disease.

CDR3 sequence reads: CASRTQGYDLFF. Here the CDR3 DNA reads TGTGCCAGCAGAACACAGGGGTATGACCTGTTCTTC. The gene calls are TRBV27 and TRBJ2-1; 7 nucleotides agree with TRBD1. J gave up 15 bases and V 6 bases, and 11 bases lay outside the gene matches. Germline CDR1 is MNHEY and CDR2 is SMNVEV (reference sequence). The CDR3 extends over 12 amino acids.